This TCR beta chain was retrieved from a study of CD8 T cells in Susac syndrome. An amount of RNA that ranged from 0.5 to 1 ug was reverse transcribed with random hexamers. The method of amplification for TCR beta CDR3 was immunoSEQ multiplex PCR, covering 54 Vbeta and 13 Jbeta. One entry per CDR3 protein results from TCRdb running MiXCR on the immunoSEQ multiplex PCR reads. This repertoire shows a few hundred thousand distinct CDR3 sequences, more than 75% found once; its top ten account for approximately 0.11%. CD8+ and CD4+ T cells from blood underwent TCR beta sequencing. The TCR sequence derives from a human donor with multiple sclerosis. The sample consisted of CD8+ T cells from PBMCs.

The CDR3 reads CASSPGGDQPQHF. Here the CDR3 DNA reads TGTGCCAGCTCACCGGGGGGTGATCAGCCCCAGCATTTT. This chain links TRBV18 with TRBJ1-5, with D possibly being TRBD1 (5 bases). The CDR3 covers 13 residues. Germline lookup yields CDR1 KGHSH and CDR2 LQKENI. V was cut by 3 bases and J by 5 bases, with 8 bases left in between.